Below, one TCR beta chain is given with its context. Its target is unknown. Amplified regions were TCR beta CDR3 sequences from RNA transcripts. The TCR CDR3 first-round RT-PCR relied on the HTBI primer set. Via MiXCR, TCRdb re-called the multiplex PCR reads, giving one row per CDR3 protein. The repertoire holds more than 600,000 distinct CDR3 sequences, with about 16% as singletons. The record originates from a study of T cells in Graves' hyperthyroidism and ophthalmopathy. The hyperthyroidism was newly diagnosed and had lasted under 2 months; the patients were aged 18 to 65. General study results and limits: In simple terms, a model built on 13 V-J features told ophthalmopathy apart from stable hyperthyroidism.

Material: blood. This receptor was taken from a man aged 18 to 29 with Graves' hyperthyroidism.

The CDR3 is CSSKPRAGNGPQFF. The CDR3 DNA reads as TGCAGCTCAAAACCCAGGGCGGGTAATGGGCCACAGTTCTTC. The V gene is TRBV29-1, the J gene TRBJ2-1; D may be TRBD1 or TRBD2 (5 bases each). Germline loops: CDR1 SQVTM, CDR2 ANQGSEA. Trimming removed 8 bases at V and 13 bases at J, with 27 bases between. This CDR3 spans 14 amino acids.